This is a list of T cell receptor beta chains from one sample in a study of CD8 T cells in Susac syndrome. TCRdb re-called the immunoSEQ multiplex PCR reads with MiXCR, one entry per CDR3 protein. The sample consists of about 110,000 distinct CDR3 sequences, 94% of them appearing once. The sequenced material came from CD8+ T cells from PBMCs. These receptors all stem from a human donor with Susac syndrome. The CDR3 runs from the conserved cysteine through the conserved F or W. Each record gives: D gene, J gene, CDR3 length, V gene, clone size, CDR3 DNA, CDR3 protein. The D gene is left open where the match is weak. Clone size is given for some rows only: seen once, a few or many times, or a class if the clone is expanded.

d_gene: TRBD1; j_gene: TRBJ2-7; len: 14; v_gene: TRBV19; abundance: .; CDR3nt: TGTGCCAGTAGTCAACAGGGGAACCTCTACGAGCAGTACTTC; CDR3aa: CASSQQGNLYEQYF
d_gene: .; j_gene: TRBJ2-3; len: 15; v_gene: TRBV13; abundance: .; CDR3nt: TGTGCCAGCAGCTTACAGGGCCTTTCCACAGATACGCAGTATTTT; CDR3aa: CASSLQGLSTDTQYF
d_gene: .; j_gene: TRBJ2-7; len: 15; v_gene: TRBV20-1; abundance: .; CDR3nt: TGCAGTGCTAGACCTCAAAGTGTAGCGATCTACGAGCAGTACTTC; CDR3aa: CSARPQSVAIYEQYF
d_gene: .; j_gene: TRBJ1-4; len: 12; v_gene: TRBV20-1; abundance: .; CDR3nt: TGCAGTGCTAGGGACGGTTATGAAAAACTGTTTTTT; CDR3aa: CSARDGYEKLFF
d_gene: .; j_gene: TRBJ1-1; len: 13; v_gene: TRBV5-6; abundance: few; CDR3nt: TGTGCCAGCAGCTCCCCAGACGTCACTGAAGCTTTCTTT; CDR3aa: CASSSPDVTEAFF
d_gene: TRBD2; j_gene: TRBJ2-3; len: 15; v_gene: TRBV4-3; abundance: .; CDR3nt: TGCGCCAGCAGCCAAGATGGGCGGGGGGCAGATACGCAGTATTTT; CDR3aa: CASSQDGRGADTQYF
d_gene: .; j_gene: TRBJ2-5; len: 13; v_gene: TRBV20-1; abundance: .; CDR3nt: TGCAGTGCAGACGGGCCTATGCTGGAGACCCAGTACTTC; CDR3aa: CSADGPMLETQYF
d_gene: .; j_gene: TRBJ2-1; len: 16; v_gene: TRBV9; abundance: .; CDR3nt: TGTGCCAGCAGCCCCCCCGCCGTGGGGGGCCACAATGAGCAGTTCTTC; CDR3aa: CASSPPAVGGHNEQFF
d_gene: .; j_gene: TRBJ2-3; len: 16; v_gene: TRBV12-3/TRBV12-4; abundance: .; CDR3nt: TGTGCCAGCAGCGAGAGGGACATTTCTAGCACAGATACGCAGTATTTT; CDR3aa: CASSERDISSTDTQYF
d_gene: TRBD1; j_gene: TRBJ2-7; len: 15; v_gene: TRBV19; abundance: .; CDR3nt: TGTGCCAGTAGTACCTTCAGGGACAGGGTGGGCGAGCAGTACTTC; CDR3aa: CASSTFRDRVGEQYF
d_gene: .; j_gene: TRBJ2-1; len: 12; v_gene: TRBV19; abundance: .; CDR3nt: TGTGCCAGTAGTATCGGGGCGAATGAGCAGTTCTTC; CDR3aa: CASSIGANEQFF
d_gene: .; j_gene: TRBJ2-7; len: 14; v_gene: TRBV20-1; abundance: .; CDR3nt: TGCAGTGCTCCTGGGGCAGGGTCTTCCTACGAGCAGTACTTC; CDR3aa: CSAPGAGSSYEQYF
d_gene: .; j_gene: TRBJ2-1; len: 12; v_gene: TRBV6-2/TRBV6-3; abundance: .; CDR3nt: TGTGCCAGCAGCTACCCGTACAATGAGCAGTTCTTC; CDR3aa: CASSYPYNEQFF
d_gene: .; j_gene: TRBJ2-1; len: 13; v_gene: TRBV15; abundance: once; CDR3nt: TGTGCCACCACTAGCGTCCATTACAATGAGCAGTTCTTC; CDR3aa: CATTSVHYNEQFF
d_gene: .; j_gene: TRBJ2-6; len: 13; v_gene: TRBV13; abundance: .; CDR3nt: TGTGCCAGCACGAGGGGTAGGTCCAACGTCCTGACTTTC; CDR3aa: CASTRGRSNVLTF
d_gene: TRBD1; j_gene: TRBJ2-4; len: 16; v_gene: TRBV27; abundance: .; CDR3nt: TGTGCCAGCAGTCCAAGCGCAGGGGACAGGGAAAACATTCAGTACTTC; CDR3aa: CASSPSAGDRENIQYF
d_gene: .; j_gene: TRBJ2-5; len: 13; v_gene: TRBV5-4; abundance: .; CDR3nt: TGTGCCAGCAGCCCCGTGGGCGGGGAGACCCAGTACTTC; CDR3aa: CASSPVGGETQYF
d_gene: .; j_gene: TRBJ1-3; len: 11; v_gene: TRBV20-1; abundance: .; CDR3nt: TGCAGTGCTAGAGATGGAAACACCATATATTTT; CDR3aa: CSARDGNTIYF
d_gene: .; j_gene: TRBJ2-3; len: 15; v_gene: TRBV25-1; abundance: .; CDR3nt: TGTGCCAGCAGTGAACCCCTTCTAGGCACAGATACGCAGTATTTT; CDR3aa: CASSEPLLGTDTQYF
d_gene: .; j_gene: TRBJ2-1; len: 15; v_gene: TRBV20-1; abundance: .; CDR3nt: TGCAGTGCTCTTCACGCGCCTGAGGACTACAATGAGCAGTTCTTC; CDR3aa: CSALHAPEDYNEQFF
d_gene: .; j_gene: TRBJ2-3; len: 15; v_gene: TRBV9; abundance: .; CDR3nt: TGTGCCAGCAGCGTAGCTACTAACGGCACAGATACGCAGTATTTT; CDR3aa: CASSVATNGTDTQYF
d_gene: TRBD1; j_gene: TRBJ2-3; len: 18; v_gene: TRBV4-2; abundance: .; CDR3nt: TGTGCCAGCAGCCAAGACCCGTCCGGGACAGGGACGACAGATACGCAGTATTTT; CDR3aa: CASSQDPSGTGTTDTQYF
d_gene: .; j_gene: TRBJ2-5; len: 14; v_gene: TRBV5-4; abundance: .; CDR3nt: TGTGCCAGCAGCCCCTTGAGGGGGCAAGAGACCCAGTACTTC; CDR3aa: CASSPLRGQETQYF
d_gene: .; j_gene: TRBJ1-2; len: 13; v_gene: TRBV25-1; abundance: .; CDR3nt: TGTGCCAGCAGCTTCCGAAGTGAAGATGGCTACACCTTC; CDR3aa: CASSFRSEDGYTF
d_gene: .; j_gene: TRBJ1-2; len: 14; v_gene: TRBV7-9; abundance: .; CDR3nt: TGTGCCAGCAGCTCCGTGGACAGACACTATGGCTACACCTTC; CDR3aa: CASSSVDRHYGYTF
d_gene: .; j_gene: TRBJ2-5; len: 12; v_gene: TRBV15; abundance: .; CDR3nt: TGTGCCACCAGCGTACGGGGAGAGACCCAGTACTTC; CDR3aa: CATSVRGETQYF
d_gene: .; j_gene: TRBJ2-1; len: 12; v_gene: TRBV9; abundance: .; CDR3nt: TGTGCCAGCAGCGTAGTAGGGGCTGAGCAGTTCTTC; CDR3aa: CASSVVGAEQFF
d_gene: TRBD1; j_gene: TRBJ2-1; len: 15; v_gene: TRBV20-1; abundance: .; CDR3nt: TGCAGTGCCTTTCCGGAGGACAGGGTATTGAATGAGCAGTTCTTC; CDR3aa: CSAFPEDRVLNEQFF
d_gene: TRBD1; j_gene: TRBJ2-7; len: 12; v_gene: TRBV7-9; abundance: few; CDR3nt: TGTGCCAGCAGCTCGCAGGGGGACGAGCAGTACTTC; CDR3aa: CASSSQGDEQYF
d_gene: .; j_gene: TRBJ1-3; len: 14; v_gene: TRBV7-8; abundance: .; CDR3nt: TGTGCCAGCAGCTTACGGGGGACTGGAAACACCATATATTTT; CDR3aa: CASSLRGTGNTIYF
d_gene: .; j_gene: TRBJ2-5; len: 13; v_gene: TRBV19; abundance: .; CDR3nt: TGTGCCAGTAGTACCTCGACCTGGGAGACCCAGTACTTC; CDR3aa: CASSTSTWETQYF
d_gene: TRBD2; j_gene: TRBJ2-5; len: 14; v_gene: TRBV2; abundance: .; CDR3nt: TGTGCCAGCAGTGAATCGGGGGGTAGAGAGACCCAGTACTTC; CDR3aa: CASSESGGRETQYF
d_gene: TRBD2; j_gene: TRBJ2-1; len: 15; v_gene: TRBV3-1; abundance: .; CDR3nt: TGTGCCAGCAGCCAAGATCCCGGGGGGGCGTATGAGCAGTTCTTC; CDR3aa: CASSQDPGGAYEQFF
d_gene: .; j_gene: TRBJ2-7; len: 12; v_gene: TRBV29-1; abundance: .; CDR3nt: TGCAGCGTTCCAGGGGCTGCCTACGAGCAGTACTTC; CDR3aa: CSVPGAAYEQYF
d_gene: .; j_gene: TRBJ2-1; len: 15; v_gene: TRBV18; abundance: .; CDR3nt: TGTGCCAGCTCCCAACCCGGGACGGAATACAATGAGCAGTTCTTC; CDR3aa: CASSQPGTEYNEQFF
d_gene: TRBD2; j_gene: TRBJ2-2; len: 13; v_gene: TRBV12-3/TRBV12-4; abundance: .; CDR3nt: TGTGCCAGCAGTATCGGGCGGGGGTTGGAGCTGTTTTTT; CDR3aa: CASSIGRGLELFF
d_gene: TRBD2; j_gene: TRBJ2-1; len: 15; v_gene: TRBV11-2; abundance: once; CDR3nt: TGTGCCAGCAGCTTTTCCAGCGGGGGAGGGGATGAGCAGTTCTTC; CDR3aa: CASSFSSGGGDEQFF
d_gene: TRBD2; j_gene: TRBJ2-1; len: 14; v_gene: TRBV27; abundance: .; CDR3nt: TGTGCCAGCAATGATTTCAGGGAGGGGAATGAGCAGTTCTTC; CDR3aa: CASNDFREGNEQFF
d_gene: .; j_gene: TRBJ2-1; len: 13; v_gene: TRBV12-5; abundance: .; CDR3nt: TGTGCTAGTGGTTTGACCAGCTTCCATGAGCAGTTCTTC; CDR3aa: CASGLTSFHEQFF
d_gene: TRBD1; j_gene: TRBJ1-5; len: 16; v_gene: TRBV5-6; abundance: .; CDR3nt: TGTGCCAGCAGCCGTTCGGGGGACAGCAGCAATCAGCCCCAGCATTTT; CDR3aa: CASSRSGDSSNQPQHF
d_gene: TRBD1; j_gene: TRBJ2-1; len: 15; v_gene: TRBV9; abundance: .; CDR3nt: TGTGCCAGCAGCGAGTCGGGGACAGGCTACAATGAGCAGTTCTTC; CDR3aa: CASSESGTGYNEQFF
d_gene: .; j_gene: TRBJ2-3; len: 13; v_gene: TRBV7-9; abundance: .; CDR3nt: TGTGCCAGCAGCTTAGGTCCCACAGATACGCAGTATTTT; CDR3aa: CASSLGPTDTQYF
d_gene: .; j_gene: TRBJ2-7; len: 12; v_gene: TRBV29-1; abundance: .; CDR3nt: TGCAGCGCCCGGGACACTCCCTACGAGCAGTACTTC; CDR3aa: CSARDTPYEQYF
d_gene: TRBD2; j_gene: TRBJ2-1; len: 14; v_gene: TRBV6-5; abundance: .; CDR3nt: TGTGCCAGCGGAGCGGGGGGGCCGTTCAATGAGCAGTTCTTC; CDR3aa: CASGAGGPFNEQFF
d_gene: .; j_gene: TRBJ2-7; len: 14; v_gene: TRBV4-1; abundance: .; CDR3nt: TGCGCCAGCAGCCCCGAGCCCTCCGGGTACGAGCAGTACTTC; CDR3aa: CASSPEPSGYEQYF
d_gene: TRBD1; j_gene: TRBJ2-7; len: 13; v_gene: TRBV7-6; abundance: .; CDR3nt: TGTGCCAGCAGCCCAGGGACAGTCTACGAGCAGTACTTC; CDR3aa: CASSPGTVYEQYF
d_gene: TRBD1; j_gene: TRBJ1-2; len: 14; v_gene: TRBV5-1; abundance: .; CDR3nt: TGCGCCAGCAGCCCGCCCGGGACAGGGATCGGCTACACCTTC; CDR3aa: CASSPPGTGIGYTF
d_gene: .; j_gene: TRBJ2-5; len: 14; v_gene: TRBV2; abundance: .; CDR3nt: TGTGCCAGCAGTTCGACAATGGGCGAAGAGACCCAGTACTTC; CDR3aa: CASSSTMGEETQYF
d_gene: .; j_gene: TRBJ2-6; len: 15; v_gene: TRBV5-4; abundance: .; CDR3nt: TGTGCCAGCAGCACGCTAAGCTCTGGGGCCAACGTCCTGACTTTC; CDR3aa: CASSTLSSGANVLTF
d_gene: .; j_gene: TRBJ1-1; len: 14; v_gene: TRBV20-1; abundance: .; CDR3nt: TGCAGTGCTAGAGAGCTCGGCGGGGGCACTGAAGCTTTCTTT; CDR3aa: CSARELGGGTEAFF